These T cell receptor beta chains were read from a single sample in a study of patients and donors after allogeneic stem cell transplantation. TCRdb passed the RT-PCR reads through MiXCR, listing each CDR3 protein once. The sample lists around 150,000 distinct CDR3 sequences; 30% to 45% were seen once. Sequenced input: blood, either unsorted or a sorted T cell fraction (not recorded which). All receptors come from a human donor who was either an allogeneic HSCT recipient or a stem cell or donor lymphocyte infusion donor (not recorded which). It is not recorded whose cells these are; they may come from a transplant donor. Each CDR3 is given with its conserved first and last residue. The D gene is left open where the match is weak. Clone size is not always given. Where it is, it says once, few, many or a class for expanded clones.

>TRBV5-1|16|.|.|TRBJ1-5
CASSLRHRDSNQPQHF
TGCGCCAGCAGCTTAAGGCACCGGGATAGCAATCAGCCCCAGCATTTT
>TRBV12-3/TRBV12-4|14|.|TRBD1|TRBJ2-5
CASTQGTGGETQYF
TGTGCCAGCACCCAAGGGACAGGGGGGGAGACCCAGTACTTC
>TRBV7-8|15|.|.|TRBJ2-5
CASSPRTGSRETQYF
TGTGCCAGCAGCCCCCGGACGGGTTCCAGGGAGACCCAGTACTTC
>TRBV4-1|13|.|TRBD1|TRBJ1-2
CASSPGGIYGYTF
TGCGCCAGCAGCCCAGGGGGTATCTATGGCTACACCTTC
>TRBV9|15|few|TRBD1|TRBJ2-3
CASSLIGQGTDTQYF
TGTGCCAGCAGCCTTATTGGACAGGGCACAGATACGCAGTATTTT
>TRBV7-3|17|.|TRBD1|TRBJ2-1
CASSLLQRDSSYNEQFF
TGTGCCAGCAGCTTGTTACAGAGGGACAGTTCCTACAATGAGCAGTTCTTC
>TRBV11-2|16|.|.|TRBJ2-2
CASSLGRLVATGELFF
TGTGCCAGCAGCTTAGGGAGACTAGTCGCCACCGGGGAGCTGTTTTTT
>TRBV12-3/TRBV12-4|16|once|TRBD2|TRBJ2-3
CASSSLAGNPGDTQYF
TGTGCCAGCAGTTCACTAGCGGGTAACCCTGGTGATACGCAGTATTTT
>TRBV29-1|12|.|.|TRBJ2-5
CSVTRGPGTQYF
TGCAGCGTCACGCGAGGCCCCGGGACCCAGTACTTC
>TRBV12-3/TRBV12-4|14|few|.|TRBJ2-1
CASTLRGSYNEQFF
TGTGCCAGCACCCTCCGGGGGTCGTACAATGAGCAGTTCTTC
>TRBV20-1|14|.|.|TRBJ2-7
CSASPLARSYEQYF
TGCAGTGCTAGCCCGCTGGCTCGGTCCTACGAGCAGTACTTC
>TRBV27|14|.|.|TRBJ1-1
CASSWSGLDTEAFF
TGTGCCAGCAGTTGGAGTGGTCTGGACACTGAAGCTTTCTTT
>TRBV9|15|.|.|TRBJ2-7
CASSAWEASSYEQYF
TGTGCCAGCAGCGCGTGGGAGGCGAGCTCCTACGAGCAGTACTTC
>TRBV29-1|11|few|TRBD1|TRBJ2-7
CSVQQGVEQYF
TGCAGCGTTCAACAGGGGGTGGAGCAGTACTTC